Listed below are T cell receptor beta chains from one sample, sequenced in a study of cytomegalovirus exposure and HLA in healthy donors. Using immunoSEQ multiplex PCR, the repertoire was profiled, and TCRdb retains in-frame clones only, with some absent. The sample lists roughly 70,000 clones; around 69% were seen once. The sample comprised PBMCs. The receptors here all came from a human donor in good health. CDR3s include the opening cysteine and the closing phenylalanine or tryptophan. Fields, in order: CDR3 DNA, CDR3 protein, clone size, J gene, D gene, V gene. The D gene is left open where the match is weak. A clone size is listed for some rows: how often the clone was seen (once, few, many), or a class if it is expanded.

CDR3 DNA: TGTGCCAGCAGCAGCAGGGGTGCCGAGCAGTACTTC
CDR3 protein: CASSSRGAEQYF
clone size: NA
J gene: TRBJ2-7
D gene: NA
V gene: TRBV5-4

CDR3 DNA: TGTGCCATCAGTGACAGGGGGGCTAGCAATCAGCCCCAGCATTTT
CDR3 protein: CAISDRGASNQPQHF
clone size: NA
J gene: TRBJ1-5
D gene: TRBD1
V gene: TRBV10-3

CDR3 DNA: TGTGCCAGCAGCCTTAGCGGGAGCTCCTACAATGAGCAGTTCTTC
CDR3 protein: CASSLSGSSYNEQFF
clone size: NA
J gene: TRBJ2-1
D gene: TRBD2
V gene: TRBV7-3

CDR3 DNA: TGTGCCAGTAGTCTTATACCGGGACAGAAAGAGACCCAGTACTTC
CDR3 protein: CASSLIPGQKETQYF
clone size: NA
J gene: TRBJ2-5
D gene: TRBD1
V gene: TRBV19

CDR3 DNA: TGCGCCAGCAGATTCACCGGACAGGACTACGAGCAGTACTTC
CDR3 protein: CASRFTGQDYEQYF
clone size: NA
J gene: TRBJ2-7
D gene: TRBD1
V gene: TRBV5-1

CDR3 DNA: TGTGCCAGCAGCCTTACAAGCCGGGGCACTGAAGCTTTCTTT
CDR3 protein: CASSLTSRGTEAFF
clone size: NA
J gene: TRBJ1-1
D gene: NA
V gene: TRBV4-2

CDR3 DNA: TGTGCCAGCAGCCCACTAGCGGGAGGGAAAAATGAGCAGTTCTTC
CDR3 protein: CASSPLAGGKNEQFF
clone size: NA
J gene: TRBJ2-1
D gene: TRBD2
V gene: TRBV7-8

CDR3 DNA: TGTGCCAGCAGCCCCGGGACAGGGAGGGGAGATACGCAGTATTTT
CDR3 protein: CASSPGTGRGDTQYF
clone size: NA
J gene: TRBJ2-3
D gene: TRBD1
V gene: TRBV5-4

CDR3 DNA: TGTGCCAGCAGTACTCCGAACACTGAAGCTTTCTTT
CDR3 protein: CASSTPNTEAFF
clone size: NA
J gene: TRBJ1-1
D gene: NA
V gene: TRBV2

CDR3 DNA: TGCGCCAGCAGCTTGGGGGGCAGGGGGTCGGGGGAGCAGTACTTC
CDR3 protein: CASSLGGRGSGEQYF
clone size: NA
J gene: TRBJ2-7
D gene: TRBD1
V gene: TRBV5-1

CDR3 DNA: TGCGCCAGCAGTCCACGCGGACAGGGGGGACTAGCGGCCGCGAACACCGGGGAGCTGTTTTTT
CDR3 protein: CASSPRGQGGLAAANTGELFF
clone size: NA
J gene: TRBJ2-2
D gene: NA
V gene: TRBV5-1

CDR3 DNA: TGTGCCAGTAGTCGAACAGGGAGCTCTGGGGCCAACGTCCTGACTTTC
CDR3 protein: CASSRTGSSGANVLTF
clone size: NA
J gene: TRBJ2-6
D gene: NA
V gene: TRBV19

CDR3 DNA: TGTGCCAGCAGCCAAAAGGGAGGGGGGGCAGAAGAGACCCAGTACTTC
CDR3 protein: CASSQKGGGAEETQYF
clone size: NA
J gene: TRBJ2-5
D gene: NA
V gene: TRBV5-6

CDR3 DNA: TGTGCCAGTAGTATAAACAGGGCTAGGGATGAAGCTTTCTTT
CDR3 protein: CASSINRARDEAFF
clone size: NA
J gene: TRBJ1-1
D gene: NA
V gene: TRBV19

CDR3 DNA: TGTGCCAGCAGTGAATCTGGGGAGAGCTACAATGAGCAGTTCTTC
CDR3 protein: CASSESGESYNEQFF
clone size: few
J gene: TRBJ2-1
D gene: NA
V gene: TRBV25-1

CDR3 DNA: TGTGCCAGCAGCCGGAGTTACACTGAAGCTTTCTTT
CDR3 protein: CASSRSYTEAFF
clone size: NA
J gene: TRBJ1-1
D gene: NA
V gene: TRBV11-3

CDR3 DNA: TGTGCCTGGAGTGTATCATATGAAAAACTGTTTTTT
CDR3 protein: CAWSVSYEKLFF
clone size: NA
J gene: TRBJ1-4
D gene: NA
V gene: TRBV30

CDR3 DNA: TGCAGCGTTGAAATTGGACTAGCAGCCTCCTACAATGAGCAGTTCTTC
CDR3 protein: CSVEIGLAASYNEQFF
clone size: NA
J gene: TRBJ2-1
D gene: TRBD2
V gene: TRBV29-1

CDR3 DNA: TGTGCCAGCAGTTACAGGCTAGCGGGGGATAATGAGCAGTTCTTC
CDR3 protein: CASSYRLAGDNEQFF
clone size: once
J gene: TRBJ2-1
D gene: TRBD2
V gene: TRBV6-5

CDR3 DNA: TGTGCCAGCAGTGCCAGGGGCGGCTACACCTTC
CDR3 protein: CASSARGGYTF
clone size: NA
J gene: TRBJ1-2
D gene: NA
V gene: TRBV2

CDR3 DNA: TGCGCCAGCAGCTTGGTTAGCGGGGCTTACGAGCAGTACTTC
CDR3 protein: CASSLVSGAYEQYF
clone size: NA
J gene: TRBJ2-7
D gene: TRBD2
V gene: TRBV5-1

CDR3 DNA: TGTGCCAGCAGCGCATACTTCGGAAACACCATATATTTT
CDR3 protein: CASSAYFGNTIYF
clone size: NA
J gene: TRBJ1-3
D gene: NA
V gene: TRBV9

CDR3 DNA: TGTGCCAGCAGTTTATACGGCACCGGGGAGCTGTTTTTT
CDR3 protein: CASSLYGTGELFF
clone size: NA
J gene: TRBJ2-2
D gene: NA
V gene: TRBV27

CDR3 DNA: TGTGCCAGCGGGGGCAGGATCTCCTACGAGCAGTACTTC
CDR3 protein: CASGGRISYEQYF
clone size: NA
J gene: TRBJ2-7
D gene: NA
V gene: TRBV5-6

CDR3 DNA: TGCGCCAGCAGGGGGGGACAGGGGAGCACCGGGGAGCTGTTTTTT
CDR3 protein: CASRGGQGSTGELFF
clone size: NA
J gene: TRBJ2-2
D gene: TRBD1
V gene: TRBV5-1

CDR3 DNA: TGTGCCTGGAGCTTCGGGACAGAAGAGACCCAGTACTTC
CDR3 protein: CAWSFGTEETQYF
clone size: NA
J gene: TRBJ2-5
D gene: TRBD1
V gene: TRBV30

CDR3 DNA: TGTGCCAGCAGCCACGGGACAGGATATGGCTACACCTTC
CDR3 protein: CASSHGTGYGYTF
clone size: NA
J gene: TRBJ1-2
D gene: TRBD1
V gene: TRBV7-9

CDR3 DNA: TGTGCCAGCAGTAAACAGGGGGCTCAAGAGACCCAGTACTTC
CDR3 protein: CASSKQGAQETQYF
clone size: NA
J gene: TRBJ2-5
D gene: TRBD1
V gene: TRBV2

CDR3 DNA: TGTGCCAGCAGTGAAGCCCGGGACAGGGATGCTTTCTTT
CDR3 protein: CASSEARDRDAFF
clone size: few
J gene: TRBJ1-1
D gene: TRBD1
V gene: TRBV6-1

CDR3 DNA: TGCGCCAGCAGCCTTACCGAGCTCAGCACAGATACGCAGTATTTT
CDR3 protein: CASSLTELSTDTQYF
clone size: NA
J gene: TRBJ2-3
D gene: NA
V gene: TRBV4-1

CDR3 DNA: TGTGCCAGCTCACCATTCGGGACAGCCAATCAGCCCCAGCATTTT
CDR3 protein: CASSPFGTANQPQHF
clone size: NA
J gene: TRBJ1-5
D gene: TRBD1
V gene: TRBV18

CDR3 DNA: TGTGCCAGTGACAGGGAACCCGGTCAGCCCCAGCATTTT
CDR3 protein: CASDREPGQPQHF
clone size: NA
J gene: TRBJ1-5
D gene: TRBD1
V gene: TRBV19

CDR3 DNA: TGTGCCAGTAGTCCGGGGGGGACTGGAAACACCATATATTTT
CDR3 protein: CASSPGGTGNTIYF
clone size: NA
J gene: TRBJ1-3
D gene: NA
V gene: TRBV19

CDR3 DNA: TGCAGCGTTGAACAGGGGGCGGGTGAGCAGTTCTTC
CDR3 protein: CSVEQGAGEQFF
clone size: NA
J gene: TRBJ2-1
D gene: TRBD1
V gene: TRBV29-1

CDR3 DNA: TGTGCCAGCTCACCAGCCAGGGCGAGTAATGAAAAACTGTTTTTT
CDR3 protein: CASSPARASNEKLFF
clone size: NA
J gene: TRBJ1-4
D gene: NA
V gene: TRBV18

CDR3 DNA: TGCAGCGTTGATATGGCGGGGGACATGGAGACCCAGTACTTC
CDR3 protein: CSVDMAGDMETQYF
clone size: NA
J gene: TRBJ2-5
D gene: NA
V gene: TRBV29-1

CDR3 DNA: TGTGCCAGCAGCCCTACGACTAGCGGCCTTACCGGGGAGCTGTTTTTT
CDR3 protein: CASSPTTSGLTGELFF
clone size: few
J gene: TRBJ2-2
D gene: TRBD2
V gene: TRBV9

CDR3 DNA: TGTGCCAGCAGCTTTCCGGGAATCGCGAACACCGGGGAGCTGTTTTTT
CDR3 protein: CASSFPGIANTGELFF
clone size: NA
J gene: TRBJ2-2
D gene: NA
V gene: TRBV7-3

CDR3 DNA: TGTGCCACCAGCAGGACAGTCGGGAATCAGCCCCAGCATTTT
CDR3 protein: CATSRTVGNQPQHF
clone size: NA
J gene: TRBJ1-5
D gene: NA
V gene: TRBV15